One and the same sample provided the 2 T cell receptor beta chains below, sequenced in a study of cytomegalovirus exposure and HLA in healthy donors. This table comes from immunoSEQ multiplex PCR, and its TCRdb copy is limited to in-frame clones, with some not included. Here the sample spans about 71,000 clones, 85% to 95% being singletons. Sequenced sample: PBMCs. These receptors were collected from a woman aged 18 to 35 in good health and CMV-seronegative.

The V gene is TRBV9, the J gene TRBJ2-7; 9 bases are a match to TRBD2. Germline CDR1 reads SGDLS; CDR2 reads YYNGEE. Trimming removed 4 bases from V and 6 bases from J; junction bases left unmatched: 14. This CDR3 contains 16 residues. CDR3 amino acids: CASSLLEGSGRSEQYF. DNA for the CDR3: TGTGCCAGCAGCCTTCTAGAGGGCAGCGGGAGGTCCGAGCAGTACTTC.

This rearrangement joins TRBV29-1 to TRBJ1-2; D unclear. CDR3 size: 15 residues. Germline values: CDR1 SQVTM, CDR2 ANQGSEA. Trimming removed 6 bases at V and 0 bases at J, with 17 bases between. The CDR3 loop reads CSVDRGYQANYGYTF. CDR3 DNA sequence: TGCAGCGTCGACCGAGGATACCAAGCTAACTATGGCTACACCTTC.